This T cell receptor beta chain is from a study of vaccination and CD4 T cells after COVID-19. Study as a whole: Each control was exposed to a CEFX pool, an HIV-1 Nef pool, or no peptide at all.

Sequenced with the Oncomine TCR Beta short-read assay was DNA taken from cultured CD4+ T cells. TCRdb reanalysed the PCR reads using MiXCR and keeps one entry per CDR3 protein. The data contain fewer than 25,000 distinct CDR3 sequences, 35% to 45% of them singletons. CDR1 SGHTA and CDR2 FQGNSA come from the germline V gene. The CDR3 covers 15 residues. Trimming removed 3 bases from V and 5 bases from J; junction bases left unmatched: 6. Regarding treatment: roughly nine-day PBMC culture with coronavirus spike peptide pools or control peptides (ViraFEST assay). Via ViraFEST, peptide pools expanded antigen-specific T cells before TCR sequencing. As concerns this clonotype: Its antigen is unknown.

V is TRBV7-2 and J is TRBJ2-5; 10 bases agree with TRBD2. This TCR was recovered from a human donor who received a COVID-19 vaccine. Material: CD4+ T cells from blood, cultured in vitro, obtained before SARS-CoV-2 vaccination. The DNA for the CDR3 is TGTGCCAGCAGCTTTCTAGGGACTAGCGAGGAGACCCAGTACTTC. Its protein is CASSFLGTSEETQYF. Based on the CDR3 plus reference TRBV7-2 and TRBJ2-5, the full variable domain is GAGVSQSPSNKVTEKGKDVELRCDPISGHTALYWYRQSLGQGLEFLIYFQGNSAPDKSGLPSDRFSAERTGGSVSTLTIQRTQQEDSAVYLCASSFLGTSEETQYFGPGTRLLVL.